This TCR beta chain was profiled in a study of blood T cell repertoires in COVID-19. As handled by the study authors: Estimated nucleated cell counts came from reference gene primer amplification. Assay used: immunoSEQ multiplex PCR; TCRdb lists only in-frame clones, some missing. V, J and clone size derive from that table, while D and trimming were established from the DNA sequence. In the table there are about 81,000 clones, more than 80% of which are singletons. Trimming took off 0 bases at V and 7 bases at J, with 11 bases between the two ends. CDR3 length equals 14 residues. Germline V gives CDR1 SGHRS, CDR2 YFSETQ.

The chain recombines TRBV5-1 with TRBJ2-1; TRBD1 is a possible D gene (5 bases). The sequence was obtained from a human donor in a cohort sampled during active COVID-19. The material sequenced was peripheral blood. CDR3 amino acids: CASSLGGPTNEQFF. Here the CDR3 DNA reads TGCGCCAGCAGCTTGGGGGGCCCGACGAATGAGCAGTTCTTC.